A single sample gave rise to the 27 T cell receptor beta chains below, sequenced in a study of shared clonotypes between healthy human individuals. The naive CD8 population came from CD45RO-negative cells selected for CCR7, without terminally differentiated effector memory CD45RA+ cells. Clones were sequenced by immunoSEQ multiplex PCR, and TCRdb holds only the in-frame ones, with some missing. The sample carries about 800,000 clones, roughly 96% recorded once. Sequenced material: naive CD8+ T cells sorted from blood. The receptor source for this set is a man younger than 45 in good health.

This clone was observed a single time. The gene calls are TRBV2 and TRBJ1-1; D gene unclear. With 2 bases removed from V and 4 bases from J, the gap between germline ends came to 11 bases. The CDR3 length is 14 residues. CDR1 and CDR2 (germline): SNHLY, FYNNEI. The CDR3 DNA is TGTGCCAGCAGTGAAATGTGGGGATCCACTGAAGCTTTCTTT. Protein sequence: CASSEMWGSTEAFF.

The chain employs TRBV6-6 and TRBJ2-5, with D perhaps being TRBD1 or TRBD2 (5 bases each). V lost 8 bases and J lost 1, with 8 bases in between. Germline CDR1 and CDR2: MNHNY and SVGAGI (reference sequence). The CDR3 sequence is 12 residues long. The CDR3 region is CASGDLQETQYF. CDR3 coding DNA: TGTGCCAGCGGGGACCTCCAAGAGACCCAGTACTTC.

This clone was observed once. Additional DNA sequences in this sample encode the identical CDR3. The chain couples TRBV19 to TRBJ1-5; D call uncertain. Looked up from germline, CDR1 is LNHDA and CDR2 is SQIVND (reference sequence). The CDR3 is 15 residues long. Trimming took 1 base from V and 0 from J, leaving 7 bases between them. The CDR3 spells CASSIGGYSNQPQHF. As DNA, the CDR3 is TGTGCCAGTAGTATAGGGGGTTATAGCAATCAGCCCCAGCATTTT.

The V call is TRBV7-9, the J call TRBJ2-7; D gene ambiguous. Germline V lookup: CDR1 SEHNR, CDR2 FQNEAQ (reference sequence). The V and J ends lost 2 bases and 7 bases respectively, with 9 bases between them. CDR3 length equals 12 residues. The CDR3 protein is CASSLSGWEQYF. Here the CDR3 DNA reads TGTGCCAGCAGCTTATCCGGTTGGGAGCAGTACTTC.

This chain joins TRBV6-6 and TRBJ2-1; the match to TRBD1 covers 8 bases. CDR3 size: 12 residues. CDR1 and CDR2 from the germline V gene are MNHNY and SVGAGI (reference sequence). The V gene end was trimmed by 11 bases and the J gene end by 8 bases; junction bases not matched to a gene: 8. The CDR3 region has the DNA TGTGCCGGCGCTACAGGGGGAGATGAGCAGTTCTTC. The encoded protein is CAGATGGDEQFF.

In regard to this clone: Other DNA sequences in the same sample also yield this CDR3. The chain joins TRBV27 to TRBJ2-5; no clear D gene. This CDR3 is built from 14 residues. CDR1 MNHEY and CDR2 SMNVEV come from the germline V gene (reference sequence). V was pared by 1 base and J by 3 bases, with 9 bases between. The CDR3 DNA is TGTGCCAGCAGTTTATTGGGTGGGGAAGAGACCCAGTACTTC. Protein: CASSLLGGEETQYF.

As for this clone: Other DNA sequences in this specimen translate into the identical CDR3. V usage is TRBV29-1 and J usage is TRBJ2-7, with a tentative D call TRBD2 (6 bases). Trimming took off 1 base at V and 3 bases at J, with 7 bases between the two ends. CDR3 length: 12 residues. Germline CDR1 reads SQVTM; CDR2 reads ANQGSEA. This CDR3 is CSVEGRDYEQYF. CDR3 DNA: TGCAGCGTTGAAGGGCGGGACTACGAGCAGTACTTC.

In the case of this clone: Other DNA sequences within the sample encode an identical CDR3. This rearrangement joins TRBV4-1 to TRBJ2-7, with 10 nucleotides matching TRBD2. The CDR3 runs to 16 residues. CDR1 and CDR2 (germline): MGHRA, YSYEKL. With 0 bases clipped from V and 1 base from J, the junction kept 3 bases outside the gene matches. The CDR3 DNA follows: TGCGCCAGCAGCCAAGAAGTAGCGGGAGGTTCCTACGAGCAGTACTTC. Translating it yields CASSQEVAGGSYEQYF.

The chain has TRBV7-2 and TRBJ1-1; D unclear. The CDR3 covers 12 residues. V lost 5 bases, J lost 7 bases, and 11 bases lay in between. Germline V gives CDR1 SGHTA, CDR2 FQGNSA. Here the CDR3 reads CASSPSYNEAFF. Written as DNA, the CDR3 is TGTGCCAGCAGCCCCTCTTATAATGAAGCTTTCTTT.

The J gene is TRBJ2-7, the V gene TRBV7-9; 10 bases map to TRBD2. Trimming cost V 3 bases and J 2 bases; bases outside gene matches: 4. Germline V lookup: CDR1 SEHNR, CDR2 FQNEAQ (reference sequence). The CDR3 consists of 15 residues. The CDR3 coding sequence is TGTGCCAGCAGCTTTCGGACTAGCGGAACCTACGAGCAGTACTTC. Its translation: CASSFRTSGTYEQYF.

The chain couples TRBV29-1 to TRBJ2-6; D gene uncertain. Germline V lookup: CDR1 SQVTM, CDR2 ANQGSEA. The V and J ends lost 6 bases and 0 bases respectively, with 9 bases between them. This CDR3 has 14 residues. This chain's CDR3 is CSVGPSSGANVLTF. In DNA, the CDR3 is TGCAGCGTCGGTCCAAGCTCTGGGGCCAACGTCCTGACTTTC. Looking up the rest from reference TRBV29-1 and TRBJ2-6 gives the full variable domain: SAVISQKPSRDICQRGTSLTIQCQVDSQVTMMFWYRQQPGQSLTLIATANQGSEATYESGFVIDKFPISRPNLTFSTLTVSNMSPEDSSIYLCSVGPSSGANVLTFGAGSRLTVL.

The V and J genes are TRBV2 and TRBJ1-2; TRBD1 might be the D (5 bases). Per the germline V gene, CDR1 is SNHLY and CDR2 is FYNNEI. V was cut by 6 bases and J by 2 bases, with 13 bases left in between. This CDR3 region has 14 residues. Here the CDR3 DNA reads TGTGCCAGCAGGGCGGCAGGGATAAACTATGGCTACACCTTC. Its protein product is CASRAAGINYGYTF. The full variable domain, with the rest looked up from reference TRBV2 and TRBJ1-2, is EPEVTQTPSHQVTQMGQEVILRCVPISNHLYFYWYRQILGQKVEFLVSFYNNEISEKSEIFDDQFSVERPDGSNFTLKIRSTKLEDSAMYFCASRAAGINYGYTFGSGTRLTVV.

V and J are TRBV29-1 and TRBJ1-1; D is possibly TRBD1 (5 bases). V lost 7 bases and J lost 3, with 12 bases in between. The germline gives CDR1 SQVTM, CDR2 ANQGSEA. This CDR3 spans 12 amino acids. Here the CDR3 reads CSGRRDYTEAFF. DNA of the CDR3: TGCAGCGGTCGCCGGGACTACACTGAAGCTTTCTTT. The whole variable domain, filled in from reference TRBV29-1 and TRBJ1-1, reads SAVISQKPSRDICQRGTSLTIQCQVDSQVTMMFWYRQQPGQSLTLIATANQGSEATYESGFVIDKFPISRPNLTFSTLTVSNMSPEDSSIYLCSGRRDYTEAFFGQGTRLTVV.

The rearrangement joins TRBV28 to TRBJ1-1; tentative D call: TRBD1 (6 bases). Between the trimmed V and J ends, which lost 1 base and 4 bases, there was a span of 13 bases. Germline V lookup: CDR1 MDHEN, CDR2 SYDVKM. This CDR3 is 15 amino acids long. The CDR3, as DNA: TGTGCCAGCAGTTTATTAGGGGGTTTTTTCACTGAAGCTTTCTTT. Residues: CASSLLGGFFTEAFF. The full variable domain, its missing parts supplied by reference TRBV28 and TRBJ1-1, is DVKVTQSSRYLVKRTGEKVFLECVQDMDHENMFWYRQDPGLGLRLIYFSYDVKMKEKGDIPEGYSVSREKKERFSLILESASTNQTSMYLCASSLLGGFFTEAFFGQGTRLTVV.

This chain connects TRBV29-1 to TRBJ2-1; D might be TRBD2 (6 bases). Germline values: CDR1 SQVTM, CDR2 ANQGSEA. The CDR3 runs to 17 residues. Trimming cost V 2 bases and J 2 bases, with 19 bases left between them. DNA for the CDR3: TGCAGCGTTGAACTCAATGGGGAGGCGGTCGCCTACAATGAGCAGTTCTTC. Translating it yields CSVELNGEAVAYNEQFF.

This chain uses TRBV7-6 with TRBJ1-1, with TRBD1 matching over 11 bases. V lost 3 bases to trimming and J lost 1 base; unmatched junction nucleotides: 7. The V gene's germline CDR1 is SGHVS and CDR2 FNYEAQ. This CDR3 is 17 amino acids long. The CDR3 region is CASSFPPGQGANTEAFF. The CDR3 coding sequence is TGTGCCAGCAGCTTTCCCCCAGGACAGGGGGCGAACACTGAAGCTTTCTTT.

This chain joins TRBV5-1 and TRBJ1-2; the D is unclear. Trimming took off 0 bases at V and 6 bases at J, with 15 bases between the two ends. Germline V gene lookup returns CDR1 SGHRS and CDR2 YFSETQ. The CDR3 is 15 residues long. The chain's CDR3 is CASSLEPFISDGYTF. CDR3 nucleotide sequence: TGCGCCAGCAGCTTGGAACCCTTTATCTCGGATGGCTACACCTTC.

There are a few counts of this clone. J is TRBJ1-5 and V is TRBV6-5; D is possibly TRBD1 (5 bases). The CDR3 consists of 15 residues. V was cut by 8 bases and J by 0 bases, with 14 bases left in between. The V gene's germline CDR1 is MNHEY and CDR2 SVGAGI. The DNA for the CDR3 is TGTGCCAGCCGGGACGTAACTCATAGCAATCAGCCCCAGCATTTT. This sequence encodes CASRDVTHSNQPQHF.

The chain couples TRBV10-1 to TRBJ2-2; D not resolved. The CDR3 consists of 15 residues. CDR1 and CDR2 (germline): WNHNN, SYGVQD (reference sequence). Trimming took off 4 bases at V and 0 bases at J, with 9 bases between the two ends. CDR3 sequence reads: CASSVDLSNTGELFF. CDR3 bases: TGCGCCAGCAGTGTGGACCTCTCGAACACCGGGGAGCTGTTTTTT.

CDR3 in DNA: TGCGCCAGCAGCCAAGGATTCCAGCAATTAAGCGGCTATGGCTACACCTTC. Translating gives CASSQGFQQLSGYGYTF. The chain has TRBV4-1 and TRBJ1-2; D not certain. V shed 1 base and J shed 4 bases, with 19 bases lying between them. The CDR3 is 17 amino acids. The germline CDR1 and CDR2 sequences are MGHRA and YSYEKL.

The rearrangement links TRBV5-5 to TRBJ1-1, with TRBD1 as a possible D gene (6 bases). This CDR3 comprises 12 residues. V was shortened by 4 bases and J by 8 bases, with 12 bases between the two germline ends. In germline, CDR1 is SGHKS, CDR2 YYEKEE (reference sequence). CDR3 residues: CASSPYREEAFF. For the CDR3, the DNA is TGTGCCAGCAGCCCCTACAGGGAAGAAGCTTTCTTT.

V usage is TRBV14 and J usage is TRBJ2-1, with D unclear. V lost 0 bases and J lost 6, with 6 bases in between. CDR1 SGHDN and CDR2 FVKESK come from the germline V gene. The CDR3 totals 13 residues. In DNA form, the CDR3 reads TGTGCCAGCAGCCAAGATATGACCAATGAGCAGTTCTTC. Its translation: CASSQDMTNEQFF.

The chain links TRBV11-2 to TRBJ2-1, with D hard to call. The CDR3 totals 14 residues. In germline, CDR1 is SGHAT, CDR2 FQNNGV. V dropped 4 bases and J dropped 0 bases, with 7 bases sitting between them. The CDR3 DNA reads TGTGCCAGCAGCTCAGACCTCTCCTACAATGAGCAGTTCTTC. Encoded protein: CASSSDLSYNEQFF.

The chain links TRBV29-1 to TRBJ2-2; D call uncertain. Germline V gives CDR1 SQVTM, CDR2 ANQGSEA. The V and J ends lost 5 bases and 5 bases respectively, with 6 bases between them. The CDR3 spans 11 residues. The CDR3 nucleotides are TGCAGCGTTTTAATTACCGGGGAGCTGTTTTTT. This translates into CSVLITGELFF.

The chain carries TRBV5-1 and TRBJ2-3; D is unresolved. This CDR3 spans 14 amino acids. Trimming cost V 7 bases and J 0 bases, with 12 bases left between them. Germline values: CDR1 SGHRS, CDR2 YFSETQ. CDR3 residues: CASFIEVSTDTQYF. The DNA of the CDR3 is TGCGCCAGCTTCATCGAGGTTAGCACAGATACGCAGTATTTT.

J is TRBJ2-3 and V is TRBV9, with TRBD1 as a possible D gene (6 bases). The CDR3 consists of 17 residues. The ends were cut back, 4 bases at V and 2 bases at J, with 20 bases in the middle. Germline lookup yields CDR1 SGDLS and CDR2 YYNGEE. Here the CDR3 DNA reads TGTGCCAGCAGCTACCTACAGGGTCCTAGTTCCACAGATACGCAGTATTTT. Translation: CASSYLQGPSSTDTQYF.

Concerning this clone itself: The same CDR3 is also encoded by other DNA sequences in this sample. The chain couples TRBV7-9 to TRBJ1-2; 7 bases agree with TRBD1. The germline V gene has CDR1 SEHNR and CDR2 FQNEAQ (reference sequence). With 1 base clipped from V and 4 bases from J, the junction kept 3 bases outside the gene matches. CDR3 length: 14 residues. The CDR3 bases are TGTGCCAGCAGCTTAGGACAGGGTTCCTATGGCTACACCTTC. Translating it yields CASSLGQGSYGYTF.